This T cell receptor beta chain was profiled in a study of blood T cell repertoires in COVID-19. About the research overall: From the United States, Italy and Spain came samples of acute and convalescent COVID-19.

In the source study's methods: Amplifying reference gene primers gave estimates of nucleated cell counts. Profiled with immunoSEQ multiplex PCR; TCRdb holds only in-frame clones, not every one. V and J calls and clone size are given by that table; D and trimming were obtained from the DNA. The sample has 470,000 or so clones, 70% to 90% seen once. Material: peripheral blood. The sequence came from a human donor in a cohort sampled during active COVID-19.

CDR3 bases: TGTGCCAGCTCACTCGGCTCAGGAGAGACCCAGTACTTC. It translates to CASSLGSGETQYF. The rearrangement joins TRBV18 to TRBJ2-5, with D hard to call. Germline V gene data show CDR1 as KGHSH and CDR2 as LQKENI. Trimming pared 4 bases from V and 4 bases from J, leaving 10 bases between. The CDR3 loop spans 13 amino acids.